The 3 T cell receptor beta chains below come from one sample, sequenced in a study of T cell clusters in autoimmune cytopenias (dated by TCRdb to the late 2010s). Data came from an Illumina MiSeq. TRB rearrangements were amplified by multiplex PCR using a touch-down protocol with TRB-A and TRB-B primer pools mixed in one tube. After reprocessing by TCRdb, each CDR3 protein sequence is one entry, and no DNA is given. This sample's table carries more than 4,500 distinct CDR3 sequences. 4.9% of the sample rests with the top ten. Each sample's TRB amplification started from approximately 240 ng of peripheral blood genomic DNA, which corresponds to approximately 37,500 genome equivalents. The sequenced sample consisted of peripheral blood. The receptors originated from a human donor with an autoimmune cytopenia or autoimmune hepatitis (not recorded which).

This sequence joins TRBV7-2 and TRBJ1-2; TCRdb selects TRBD1, and the lack of DNA leaves this call unchecked. The CDR3 has 14 residues. Germline values: CDR1 SGHTA, CDR2 FQGNSA. The CDR3 here is CASSYGTIGGGYTF.

This clonotype is labeled medium-sized based on frequency. V usage is TRBV27 and J usage is TRBJ2-3. Per the germline V gene, CDR1 is MNHEY and CDR2 is SMNVEV (reference sequence). The CDR3 has 11 residues. This chain's CDR3 is CASSLMDTQYF.

This clonotype is identified as medium-sized from frequency. The genes are TRBV20-1 and TRBJ2-3; the D call of TRBD1 rests on TCRdb alone, since no DNA is present to check it. The CDR3 is 15 amino acids. Germline CDR1 reads DFQATT; CDR2 reads SNEGSKA (reference sequence). CDR3: CSARRGQAGTDTQYF.